This passage covers 17 T cell receptor beta chains from one sample sequenced in a study of blood T cell repertoires in COVID-19. Sequenced by immunoSEQ multiplex PCR; TCRdb stores in-frame clones only, minus some. The sample lists around 9,800 clones, nearly 90% occurring once. The sample comprised peripheral blood. The receptor source for this set is a young man with active or convalescent COVID-19.

The table lists this clone with a count of one. The chain links TRBV5-5 to TRBJ1-4; maybe TRBD1 (6 bases). The germline V gene encodes CDR1 SGHKS and CDR2 YYEKEE (reference sequence). Trimming cost V 2 bases and J 5 bases, with 13 bases left between them. The CDR3 runs 15 residues. The CDR3 bases are TGTGCCAGCAGCTTTAGGGGGTTGGAAAATGAAAAACTGTTTTTT. Amino acid sequence: CASSFRGLENEKLFF.

The chain carries TRBV14 and TRBJ2-2; 8 bases align to TRBD2. V was clipped by 0 bases and J by 4 bases; unmatched bases: 7. This CDR3 comprises 17 residues. The germline V gene encodes CDR1 SGHDN and CDR2 FVKESK. CDR3 sequence: CASSQDWSSGSTGELFF. As DNA, the CDR3 is TGTGCCAGCAGCCAAGATTGGTCTAGCGGGTCCACCGGGGAGCTGTTTTTT. Full variable domain (missing parts from reference TRBV14 and TRBJ2-2): EAGVTQFPSHSVIEKGQTVTLRCDPISGHDNLYWYRRVMGKEIKFLLHFVKESKQDESGMPNNRFLAERTGGTYSTLKVQPAELEDSGVYFCASSQDWSSGSTGELFFGEGSRLTVL.

The chain combines TRBV3-1 (or the pseudogene TRBV3-2) with TRBJ2-7; 7 nucleotides match TRBD1. With V trimmed by 4 bases and J by 3 bases, 6 bases remained unmatched. CDR3 size: 14 residues. Per germline, CDR1 LGHDT and CDR2 YNNKEL (reference sequence). CDR3 coding DNA: TGTGCCAGCAGCCTCGAACGACAGGGCTACGAGCAGTACTTC. Translation gives CASSLERQGYEQYF.

This chain uses TRBV7-6 with TRBJ1-1; 7 bases fit TRBD1. The germline gives CDR1 SGHVS, CDR2 FNYEAQ. The CDR3 consists of 17 residues. V was clipped by 4 bases and J by 7 bases; unmatched bases: 18. CDR3 DNA sequence: TGTGCCAGCAGCTATTACACTCCGGGACAGAGGGGTGTTGAAGCTTTCTTT. It yields the protein CASSYYTPGQRGVEAFF. Full variable domain (remainder filled in from reference TRBV7-6 and TRBJ1-1): GAGVSQSPRYKVTKRGQDVALRCDPISGHVSLYWYRQALGQGPEFLTYFNYEAQQDKSGLPNDRFSAERPEGSISTLTIQRTEQRDSAMYRCASSYYTPGQRGVEAFFGQGTRLTVV.

V usage is TRBV5-1 and J usage is TRBJ2-6; no clear D. V was cut by 0 bases and J by 0 bases, with 7 bases left in between. This CDR3 has 16 residues. CDR1 is SGHRS, CDR2 YFSETQ, per germline. CDR3 in amino acids: CASSLGPSSGANVLTF. The CDR3 nucleotides are TGCGCCAGCAGCTTGGGTCCGAGCTCTGGGGCCAACGTCCTGACTTTC.

The gene calls are TRBV11-2 and TRBJ2-1; unclear D gene. CDR3 length: 14 amino acids. V was trimmed by 0 bases and J by 7 bases, leaving 10 bases between them. The germline gives CDR1 SGHAT, CDR2 FQNNGV. Here the CDR3 reads CASSLDLAANEQFF. CDR3 DNA: TGTGCCAGCAGCTTAGATCTTGCGGCGAATGAGCAGTTCTTC.

The chain employs TRBV2 and TRBJ1-5; 8 nucleotides agree with TRBD1. Losses at the gene ends were 4 bases for V and 1 base for J; bases not matched to a gene: 3. Germline CDR1 and CDR2: SNHLY and FYNNEI. The CDR3 is 15 amino acids. DNA of the CDR3: TGTGCCAGCAGTGGGACAGGGAGAAGCAATCAGCCCCAGCATTTT. The encoded protein is CASSGTGRSNQPQHF.

The chain uses TRBV2 and TRBJ1-4; the match to TRBD1 covers 7 bases. The V segment lost 6 bases and the J segment 0 bases; nucleotides outside the gene matches: 4. Germline assignment: CDR1 SNHLY and CDR2 FYNNEI. The CDR3 runs 15 residues. CDR3 coding DNA: TGTGCCAGCAGACGGGACAGCGCAACTAATGAAAAACTGTTTTTT. Its translation: CASRRDSATNEKLFF. The full variable domain, rest sourced from reference TRBV2 and TRBJ1-4, is EPEVTQTPSHQVTQMGQEVILRCVPISNHLYFYWYRQILGQKVEFLVSFYNNEISEKSEIFDDQFSVERPDGSNFTLKIRSTKLEDSAMYFCASRRDSATNEKLFFGSGTQLSVL.

The rearrangement joins TRBV27 to TRBJ1-2, with 7 bases identical to TRBD1. Germline CDR1 MNHEY, CDR2 SMNVEV (reference sequence). The CDR3 spans 14 residues. The J segment lost 7 bases and the V segment lost 1 base, leaving 6 bases of the junction unmatched. The chain's CDR3 is CASSLWERGPGYTF. The DNA for the CDR3 is TGTGCCAGCAGTTTATGGGAGAGGGGGCCTGGCTACACCTTC.

The chain joins TRBV19 to TRBJ1-4; tentatively, D is TRBD1 (6 bases). The CDR3 sequence is 15 residues long. Germline CDR1 reads LNHDA; CDR2 reads SQIVND (reference sequence). Trimming shortened V by 2 bases and J by 7 bases, and 14 bases separated the two germline ends. For the CDR3, the DNA is TGTGCCAGTAGTATACGGGGGGGGCGCGGTGAAAAACTGTTTTTT. This sequence encodes CASSIRGGRGEKLFF.

The V and J genes are TRBV6-6 and TRBJ2-1; TRBD2 matches at 10 bases. This CDR3 has 13 amino acids. Germline V gene sequence: CDR1 MNHNY, CDR2 SVGAGI (reference sequence). With 4 bases clipped from V and 7 bases from J, the junction kept 1 base outside the gene matches. The CDR3 DNA reads TGTGCCAGCAGTTTACTAGCGGGGAATGAGCAGTTCTTC. Amino acid sequence: CASSLLAGNEQFF.

This chain connects TRBV5-6 to TRBJ1-2; 8 bases fit TRBD1. Germline V gene data show CDR1 as SGHDT and CDR2 as YYEEEE. The CDR3 extends over 14 amino acids. The J segment lost 7 bases and the V segment lost 0 bases, leaving 5 bases of the junction unmatched. CDR3 residues: CASSLAGGNRGYTF. The CDR3 nucleotides read TGTGCCAGCAGCTTGGCAGGGGGCAATCGTGGCTACACCTTC.

V gene TRBV6-4 combines with J gene TRBJ2-3, with TRBD2 matching 7 bases. With 4 bases clipped from V and 6 bases from J, the junction kept 7 bases outside the gene matches. Per germline, CDR1 MRHNA and CDR2 SNTAGT. The CDR3 spans 14 residues. CDR3 residues: CASSGKGEGDTQYF. The CDR3 nucleotides are TGTGCCAGCAGTGGAAAAGGGGAGGGGGATACGCAGTATTTT.

The chain couples TRBV29-1 to TRBJ1-3, with 8 bases matching TRBD1. The CDR3 has 15 amino acids. V lost 0 bases, J lost 6 bases, and 7 bases stayed unmatched. Per germline, CDR1 SQVTM and CDR2 ANQGSEA. The CDR3 DNA reads TGCAGCGTTGAAGATAAGACAGGGGCGGAAAACACCATATATTTT. Its translation is CSVEDKTGAENTIYF.

In nucleotides, the CDR3 is TGCGCCAGCAGCTTGGGAGGGGGCTTCGGGTCCCCTGAAGCTTTCTTT. Its translation is CASSLGGGFGSPEAFF. V is TRBV5-1 and J is TRBJ1-1, with 7 bases aligning to TRBD1. The CDR3 runs 16 residues. Germline lookup yields CDR1 SGHRS and CDR2 YFSETQ. Trimming cost V 0 bases and J 6 bases; bases outside gene matches: 11.

The CDR3 reads CASSSLPRSERHNEQFF. Here the CDR3 DNA reads TGTGCCAGCAGCTCCCTTCCCAGATCAGAGCGTCACAATGAGCAGTTCTTC. The V call is TRBV11-2, the J call TRBJ2-1; no firm D call. This CDR3 contains 17 residues. CDR1 is SGHAT and CDR2 is FQNNGV in the germline V gene. Trimming removed 4 bases at V and 5 bases at J, with 21 bases between.

This clone has just one count. The chain has TRBV7-8 and TRBJ2-6, with D tentatively TRBD1 (6 bases). The CDR3 consists of 17 residues. V lost 5 bases, J lost 0 bases, and 14 bases lay in between. Germline lookup yields CDR1 SGHVS and CDR2 FQNEAQ. The CDR3 nucleotides read TGTGCCAGCAGCCCCAGGACAGTAAGCTCTGGGGCCAACGTCCTGACTTTC. Its protein is CASSPRTVSSGANVLTF. The whole variable domain, filled in from reference TRBV7-8 and TRBJ2-6, reads GAGVSQSPRYKVAKRGQDVALRCDPISGHVSLFWYQQALGQGPEFLTYFQNEAQLDKSGLPSDRFFAERPEGSVSTLKIQRTQQEDSAVYLCASSPRTVSSGANVLTFGAGSRLTVL.